This TCR beta chain was profiled in a study of blood T cell repertoires in COVID-19. Here immunoSEQ multiplex PCR was the method, and the copy in TCRdb shows in-frame clones only, minus some. The data show 200,000 to 300,000 clones, 75% to 85% seen once. CDR1 and CDR2 from the germline V gene are ENHRY and SYGVKD. The CDR3 is 16 residues long. The trim removed 0 bases at V and 7 bases at J, leaving 9 bases unmatched. This clonotype was obtained from a human donor in a cohort sampled during active COVID-19. The J gene is TRBJ2-7, the V gene TRBV10-3; 10 bases are a match to TRBD2. The sequencing sample was made of peripheral blood. CDR3 nucleotide sequence: TGTGCCATCAGTGAGTCTGGGAGACTAGCGGGTGGTGAGCAGTACTTC. This encodes CAISESGRLAGGEQYF.